These 30 T cell receptor beta chains were sequenced from one sample in a study of early T cells in non-severe SARS-CoV-2 infection. TCRdb redid the calling of the 5' RACE reads with MiXCR, one entry per CDR3 protein. The profile shows 60,000 or so distinct CDR3 sequences, more than 8.5% of them singletons. The specimen was whole blood. All receptors come from an adult who was a healthcare worker with PCR-confirmed SARS-CoV-2 infection or an uninfected control (not recorded which).

V is TRBV9 and J is TRBJ1-1; TRBD1 aligns across 8 bases. CDR1 is SGDLS and CDR2 is YYNGEE in the germline V gene. V lost 1 base to trimming and J lost 5 bases; unmatched junction nucleotides: 7. This CDR3 contains 15 residues. The DNA for the CDR3 is TGTGCCAGCAGCGTAATGACAGGGGCATATACTGAAGCTTTCTTT. It is translated as CASSVMTGAYTEAFF.

This clonotype was observed many times. The chain joins TRBV3-1 to TRBJ1-5, with D possibly matching TRBD1 (5 bases). The CDR3 is made up of 15 amino acids. V dropped 4 bases and J dropped 6 bases, with 16 bases sitting between them. Germline loops: CDR1 LGHDT, CDR2 YNNKEL (reference sequence). The CDR3 is CASSPGGSNVQPQHF. The CDR3 bases are TGTGCCAGCAGCCCCGGGGGGTCGAATGTTCAGCCCCAGCATTTT. The full variable domain, with the rest looked up from reference TRBV3-1 and TRBJ1-5, is DTAVSQTPKYLVTQMGNDKSIKCEQNLGHDTMYWYKQDSKKFLKIMFSYNNKELIINETVPNRFSPKSPDKAHLNLHINSLELGDSAVYFCASSPGGSNVQPQHFGDGTRLSIL.

This clonotype occurred a few times. DNA for the CDR3: TGTGCCAGCAGCGGGCTAGCGGGAGAGGACGAGCAGTACTTC. Translating it yields CASSGLAGEDEQYF. The chain links TRBV28 to TRBJ2-7; 10 bases fit TRBD2. The CDR3 is made up of 14 amino acids. V shed 6 bases and J 5 bases; nucleotides not matched to a gene: 7. The V gene's germline CDR1 is MDHEN and CDR2 SYDVKM.

This clonotype was recorded at least ten times. The rearrangement uses TRBV19 and TRBJ2-3; D might be TRBD2 (5 bases). Germline V gene lookup returns CDR1 LNHDA and CDR2 SQIVND (reference sequence). The ends were cut back, 5 bases at V and 3 bases at J, with 12 bases in the middle. The CDR3 runs 14 residues. CDR3 region: CASSLGLQTDTQYF. The CDR3 DNA follows: TGTGCCAGTAGTCTAGGACTGCAAACAGATACGCAGTATTTT.

This clonotype occurred many times. J is TRBJ1-1 and V is TRBV7-8; 7 bases agree with TRBD1. This CDR3 is 16 amino acids long. Per the germline V gene, CDR1 is SGHVS and CDR2 is FQNEAQ. Trimming took 4 bases from V and 3 from J; bases not matched to a gene: 11. This CDR3 is CASSYIRGGADTEAFF. The CDR3 nucleotides read TGTGCCAGCAGCTACATACGAGGGGGCGCTGACACTGAAGCTTTCTTT.

This clonotype was counted only a few times. The chain links TRBV7-9 to TRBJ1-1; D is ambiguous. CDR3 size: 12 residues. In germline, CDR1 is SEHNR, CDR2 FQNEAQ (reference sequence). Trimming pared 4 bases from V and 10 bases from J, leaving 13 bases between. The CDR3 protein is CASSWEGLGAFF. DNA for the CDR3: TGTGCCAGCAGCTGGGAGGGCCTAGGAGCTTTCTTT.

This clonotype was seen more than once but under ten times. CDR3 sequence (DNA): TGTGCCAGCAGGCGGGACAGGGGATCCTACAATGAGCAGTTCTTC. This translates into CASRRDRGSYNEQFF. The chain couples TRBV12-3 or TRBV12-4 to TRBJ2-1; 10 nucleotides agree with TRBD1. V was clipped by 6 bases and J by 1 base; unmatched bases: 3. CDR3 length equals 15 residues.

In its sample, this clonotype was seen many times. The rearrangement uses TRBV7-2 and TRBJ2-7, with 10 bases aligning to TRBD2. The CDR3 covers 15 residues. V was pared by 5 bases and J by 7 bases, with 11 bases of the junction left unmatched. Per the germline V gene, CDR1 is SGHTA and CDR2 is FQGNSA. The CDR3 DNA follows: TGTGCCAGCAGCCGACCGGCTAGCGGGAGTCAAGAGCAGTACTTC. Translating it yields CASSRPASGSQEQYF.

The table lists this clonotype with many counts. V and J are TRBV6-2 or TRBV6-3 and TRBJ1-5; a possible D gene is TRBD1 (6 bases). The CDR3 runs 13 residues. Germline lookup yields CDR1 MNHEY and CDR2 SVGEGT. Deletions cut 7 bases from V and 1 base from J, with 8 bases between. CDR3 region: CASTGTSNQPQHF. Here the CDR3 DNA reads TGTGCCAGCACTGGGACAAGCAATCAGCCCCAGCATTTT.

The genes are TRBV7-8 and TRBJ1-1, with a tentative D call TRBD1 (6 bases). Germline V lookup: CDR1 SGHVS, CDR2 FQNEAQ. The CDR3 totals 14 residues. Trimming took off 0 bases at V and 4 bases at J, with 9 bases between the two ends. The CDR3 DNA is TGTGCCAGCAGCTTAGCCGACAGGAGCACTGAAGCTTTCTTT. Protein: CASSLADRSTEAFF. Based on the CDR3 plus reference TRBV7-8 and TRBJ1-1, the full variable domain is GAGVSQSPRYKVAKRGQDVALRCDPISGHVSLFWYQQALGQGPEFLTYFQNEAQLDKSGLPSDRFFAERPEGSVSTLKIQRTQQEDSAVYLCASSLADRSTEAFFGQGTRLTVV.

This clonotype has a handful of counts. This chain links TRBV6-4 with TRBJ2-1; D possibly corresponds to TRBD1 (5 bases). V lost 0 bases, J lost 6 bases, and 12 bases lay in between. The CDR3 loop spans 15 amino acids. Germline assignment: CDR1 MRHNA and CDR2 SNTAGT. The CDR3, as DNA: TGTGCCAGCAGTGACTCGGCGGACGACAGCAATGAGCAGTTCTTC. Translated, it gives CASSDSADDSNEQFF.

In its sample, this clonotype was seen many times. V is TRBV7-2 and J is TRBJ2-3, with TRBD2 matching 9 bases. The CDR3 runs to 16 residues. Losses at the gene ends were 5 bases for V and 4 bases for J; bases not matched to a gene: 10. The V gene's germline CDR1 is SGHTA and CDR2 FQGNSA. This CDR3 reads CASSPPASGRSDTQYF. The CDR3 DNA reads as TGTGCCAGCAGCCCACCGGCGAGCGGGAGGTCAGATACGCAGTATTTT.

The sample holds many counts of this clonotype. The chain joins TRBV5-5 to TRBJ2-2; D uncertain. The CDR3 sequence is 11 residues long. V was trimmed by 4 bases and J by 8 bases, leaving 6 bases between them. Germline CDR1 SGHKS, CDR2 YYEKEE (reference sequence). CDR3 sequence: CASSQLGELFF. As DNA, the CDR3 is TGTGCCAGCAGCCAACTAGGGGAGCTGTTTTTT.

Ten or more counts support this clonotype. The chain links TRBV3-1 to TRBJ1-1; TRBD1 aligns across 8 bases. J gave up 2 bases and V 3 bases, and 5 bases lay outside the gene matches. Germline V gene data show CDR1 as LGHDT and CDR2 as YNNKEL (reference sequence). The CDR3 has 15 amino acids. The DNA for the CDR3 is TGTGCCAGCAGCCACCGGGACAGGACAAACACTGAAGCTTTCTTT. It codes for CASSHRDRTNTEAFF.

The genes are TRBV9 and TRBJ1-1; D unresolved. The germline V gene encodes CDR1 SGDLS and CDR2 YYNGEE. CDR3 length equals 15 residues. Trimming pared 6 bases from V and 1 base from J, leaving 16 bases between. The CDR3 here is CASKRVDQSNTEAFF. The CDR3 region has the DNA TGTGCCAGCAAGAGAGTCGATCAGTCGAACACTGAAGCTTTCTTT.

The rearrangement uses TRBV30 and TRBJ2-7; a possible D gene is TRBD1 (5 bases). V lost 3 bases to trimming and J lost 7 bases, with 16 bases between them. CDR1 GTSNPN and CDR2 SVGIG come from the germline V gene (reference sequence). The CDR3 is made up of 13 amino acids. CDR3 nucleotide sequence: TGTGCCTGGAGCATCGACAGCCTAGGGGAGCAGTACTTC. Translating it yields CAWSIDSLGEQYF.

This clonotype was observed at least ten times. The chain carries TRBV9 and TRBJ2-1, with TRBD2 matching 16 bases. The CDR3 extends over 20 amino acids. Germline trimming cut 0 bases from V and 7 bases from J; bases unmatched to any gene: 13. CDR1 is SGDLS, CDR2 YYNGEE, per germline. CDR3 coding DNA: TGTGCCAGCAGCGTAGCTCCCCCGGGACTAGCGGGAGGGCCTAGGAATGAGCAGTTCTTC. Translating gives CASSVAPPGLAGGPRNEQFF. Full variable domain (missing parts from reference TRBV9 and TRBJ2-1): DSGVTQTPKHLITATGQRVTLRCSPRSGDLSVYWYQQSLDQGLQFLIQYYNGEERAKGNILERFSAQQFPDLHSELNLSSLELGDSALYFCASSVAPPGLAGGPRNEQFFGPGTRLTVL.

Ten or more counts support this clonotype. The rearrangement links TRBV6-5 to TRBJ1-2; possible D gene TRBD1, 6 bases. In germline, CDR1 is MNHEY, CDR2 SVGAGI. This CDR3 is 15 amino acids long. The V and J ends lost 6 bases and 2 bases respectively, with 16 bases between them. The CDR3 sequence: CASRLNLGQNYGYTF. The CDR3 bases are TGTGCCAGCAGATTAAACCTAGGACAGAACTATGGCTACACCTTC.

This clonotype has at least ten counts. V and J are TRBV6-2 or TRBV6-3 and TRBJ2-3; tentative D call: TRBD1 (5 bases). V was trimmed by 8 bases and J by 1 base, leaving 16 bases between them. Germline V lookup: CDR1 MNHEY, CDR2 SVGEGT. The CDR3 extends over 15 amino acids. The CDR3 DNA reads as TGTGCCAGCCGAGCCTTAATAGGGGGCACAGATACGCAGTATTTT. This encodes CASRALIGGTDTQYF.

This clonotype was counted at least ten times. The V and J genes are TRBV19 and TRBJ2-2; 9 bases are a match to TRBD1. Trimming took 7 bases from V and 3 from J; bases not matched to a gene: 3. Germline V CDR1 and CDR2: LNHDA, SQIVND (reference sequence). The CDR3 totals 14 residues. The CDR3 coding sequence is TGTGCCAGTAAGCGGGACAGGGACACCGGGGAGCTGTTTTTT. Translation: CASKRDRDTGELFF.

This clonotype was detected many times. The rearrangement joins TRBV19 to TRBJ2-7; a weak D match, TRBD1 (5 bases). The CDR3 spans 14 residues. V lost 5 bases and J lost 5, with 16 bases in between. Germline-derived CDR1 and CDR2 are LNHDA and SQIVND (reference sequence). The CDR3 region is CASSANLDSHEQYF. CDR3 DNA sequence: TGTGCCAGTAGTGCCAACCTCGACAGTCACGAGCAGTACTTC.

This clonotype was seen repeatedly, ten times or more. V is TRBV7-2 and J is TRBJ2-3, with a possible D match to TRBD2 (6 bases). The CDR3 is 15 amino acids. In germline, CDR1 is SGHTA, CDR2 FQGNSA. Trimming stripped 0 bases from V and 5 bases from J, with 12 bases between. The CDR3 DNA reads as TGTGCCAGCAGCTTAGCGGGAGGATTGTTAGATACGCAGTATTTT. This encodes CASSLAGGLLDTQYF.

This clonotype was found many times. The gene calls are TRBV28 and TRBJ2-2; 8 positions agree with TRBD1. The ends lost 5 bases at V and 6 bases at J; junction bases unmatched: 8. The CDR3 runs 15 residues. Germline loops: CDR1 MDHEN, CDR2 SYDVKM. For the CDR3, the DNA is TGTGCCAGCAGTCCCCAGGACAGGGATGCCGGGGAGCTGTTTTTT. As protein: CASSPQDRDAGELFF.

A few counts support this clonotype. The chain employs TRBV5-6 and TRBJ2-6, with 9 nucleotides matching TRBD1. This CDR3 region has 17 residues. With 5 bases clipped from V and 0 bases from J, the junction kept 6 bases outside the gene matches. CDR1 and CDR2 from the germline V gene are SGHDT and YYEEEE. As DNA, the CDR3 is TGTGCCAGCAGTCGGGACAGGGAACTCTCTGGGGCCAACGTCCTGACTTTC. It is translated as CASSRDRELSGANVLTF. The variable domain in full, with the rest retrieved from reference TRBV5-6 and TRBJ2-6, is DAGVTQSPTHLIKTRGQQVTLRCSPKSGHDTVSWYQQALGQGPQFIFQYYEEEERQRGNFPDRFSGHQFPNYSSELNVNALLLGDSALYLCASSRDRELSGANVLTFGAGSRLTVL.

This clonotype has a count of ten or more. The V call is TRBV6-1, the J call TRBJ1-5; D not resolved. V was clipped by 5 bases and J by 5 bases, with 16 bases between them. This CDR3 is built from 15 residues. The germline gives CDR1 MNHNS, CDR2 SASEGT. CDR3 amino acids: CASSTAFSGHQPQHF. The CDR3 coding sequence is TGTGCCAGCAGTACAGCGTTTTCTGGCCATCAGCCCCAGCATTTT.

This clonotype was detected only a few times. This chain uses TRBV12-3 or TRBV12-4 with TRBJ2-7, with 7 bases that match TRBD1. The CDR3 length is 13 residues. The V segment lost 3 bases and the J segment 7 bases; nucleotides outside the gene matches: 6. The CDR3 coding sequence is TGTGCCAGCAGTTTCACAGGGGTCGGAGAGCAGTACTTC. It is translated as CASSFTGVGEQYF.

This clonotype came up many times. This sequence joins TRBV3-1 and TRBJ1-2; possible D gene TRBD1, 6 bases. Per germline, CDR1 LGHDT and CDR2 YNNKEL (reference sequence). CDR3 length: 12 residues. Trimming pared 4 bases from V and 7 bases from J, leaving 10 bases between. The CDR3 spells CASSLGTFGYTF. The CDR3 coding sequence is TGTGCCAGCAGCCTCGGGACATTTGGCTACACCTTC.

The sample holds many counts of this clonotype. This chain links TRBV9 with TRBJ2-1; D is possibly TRBD2 (6 bases). Per germline, CDR1 SGDLS and CDR2 YYNGEE. V was cut by 3 bases and J by 1 base, with 8 bases left in between. This CDR3 comprises 14 residues. The chain's CDR3 is CASSDGGSYNEQFF. CDR3 in DNA: TGTGCCAGCAGCGACGGGGGATCCTACAATGAGCAGTTCTTC. Drawing the rest from reference TRBV9 and TRBJ2-1, the complete variable domain is DSGVTQTPKHLITATGQRVTLRCSPRSGDLSVYWYQQSLDQGLQFLIQYYNGEERAKGNILERFSAQQFPDLHSELNLSSLELGDSALYFCASSDGGSYNEQFFGPGTRLTVL.

The chain carries TRBV7-2 and TRBJ2-1; possibly TRBD1 or TRBD2 for D (5 bases each). CDR3 length equals 14 residues. V lost 3 bases, J lost 5 bases, and 11 bases lay in between. Germline V gene lookup returns CDR1 SGHTA and CDR2 FQGNSA. The CDR3 DNA reads TGTGCCAGCAGCTTCGGACGGGGCCACAATGAGCAGTTCTTC. It is translated as CASSFGRGHNEQFF.

This clonotype was detected many times. V is TRBV27 and J is TRBJ1-6, with TRBD1 matching over 8 bases. The CDR3 contains 18 residues. The V segment lost 4 bases and the J segment 3 bases; nucleotides outside the gene matches: 11. Germline assignment: CDR1 MNHEY and CDR2 SMNVEV (reference sequence). CDR3 amino acids: CASSSSRGQVIYNSPLHF. CDR3 bases: TGTGCCAGCAGTTCATCAAGGGGACAGGTCATCTATAATTCACCCCTCCACTTT.